These T cell receptor beta chains were read from a single sample in a study of CD8+CD57+ T cells in acquired aplastic anemia. TCRdb redid the calling of the reads with MiXCR, one entry per CDR3 protein. Altogether 200,000 to 250,000 distinct CDR3 sequences are present, under 50% being singletons, with the ten largest covering roughly 21%. The sequenced material came from sorted CD4+, CD8+, or CD8+CD57+ T cells (not recorded which) from PBMCs. These receptors were collected from a human donor with aplastic anemia. CDR3s include the opening cysteine and the closing phenylalanine or tryptophan.

v_gene | CDR3aa
TRBV7-6 | CASSLVGGAGGSSGEQYF
TRBV20-1 | CSAPAGGPGDTQYF
TRBV7-8 | CASRDGTGAMEQFF
TRBV7-6 | CASSLRQSNQPQHF
TRBV5-8 | CASNDRGTYNEQFF
TRBV29-1 | CSVAPGQGGSYNEQFF
TRBV9 | CASSVAQVFTDTQYF
TRBV19 | CASSNPQGGEEQYF
TRBV30 | CAWDEDRRTDTQYF
TRBV20-1 | CSAREPTGDYEQYF
TRBV20-1 | CSARGGEGVYGYTF
TRBV7-9 | CASSLVGIGEAFF
TRBV7-2 | CASSATSPSYEQYF
TRBV10-3 | CAIGTSGGAEYNEQFF
TRBV11-3 | CASSLDLTGNTEAFF
TRBV12-3/TRBV12-4 | CASSLALSGAYEQYF
TRBV24-1 | CATSDFNPGQGGVEQYF
TRBV29-1 | CSVTDRGMNTEAFF
TRBV7-9 | CASSLGQGAYTEAFF
TRBV19 | CASSSNRDTDTQYF
TRBV18 | CASSDDRGRDTEAFF
TRBV9 | CASRGNNEQFF
TRBV7-2 | CASSRPGSTDYEQYF
TRBV29-1 | CSVVRPEPYEQYF
TRBV2 | CASTPMEGRETQYF
TRBV6-1 | CASTRTGNYGYTF
TRBV7-9 | CASSPLGGANYGYTF
TRBV10-2 | CASRGTGGMNTEAFF